The rows below give T cell receptor beta chains drawn from one sample of a study of shared clonotypes between healthy human individuals. Profiled with immunoSEQ multiplex PCR; TCRdb holds only in-frame clones, not every one. Of some 490,000 clones in the sample, approximately 82% were seen once. Sequenced: PBMCs. The receptors originated from a middle-aged woman in good health. Some clones in this sample may be carry-over from other donors' samples. CDR3s leave out the opening cysteine and the closing phenylalanine or tryptophan. A D gene is named only where the DNA matches it firmly.

>TRBJ1-1|TRBV7-2|NA
ASSLEGQIWTEAF
>TRBJ1-4|TRBV7-2|TRBD1
ASSRAGGNEKLF
>TRBJ2-1|TRBV28|NA
ASSLGVSYNEQF
>TRBJ2-3|TRBV7-3|NA
ASSLNSQGTDTQY
>TRBJ2-5|TRBV11-2|TRBD1
ASSYSGTGGIGEAQY
>TRBJ1-2|TRBV10-2|NA
AGSETPQGLSYGYT
>TRBJ2-5|TRBV28|TRBD2
ASYSLAGGQETQY
>TRBJ2-7|TRBV7-8|NA
ASSFFSGASYEQY
>TRBJ2-7|TRBV25-1|TRBD1
ASSPTGLVEQY
>TRBJ2-5|TRBV5-1|TRBD2
ASSVGPPSGMGETQY
>TRBJ2-3|TRBV15|NA
ATSRDSSWGTADTQY
>TRBJ2-6|TRBV2|NA
ASSLGSGANVLT
>TRBJ2-3|TRBV25-1|NA
ASSDEGNTQY
>TRBJ1-1|TRBV6-5|TRBD1
ASSPTGDTEAF
>TRBJ2-7|TRBV28|TRBD1
ASSFLQDRPQY
>TRBJ1-1|TRBV10-3|NA
ATSSVGSYTEDF
>TRBJ2-2|TRBV15|TRBD2
ATGIVAGGGTGELF
>TRBJ2-6|TRBV18|NA
ASSPSGTISGANVLT
>TRBJ1-5|TRBV28|NA
ASSLYLWPQH
>TRBJ2-1|TRBV4-1|TRBD2
ASSPPGTSGRHEQF
>TRBJ2-3|TRBV19|NA
ASRERDTGLDTQY
>TRBJ2-5|TRBV7-9|TRBD1
ASSRRAGTEETQY
>TRBJ2-2|TRBV29-1|TRBD2
SVKREAGGELF
>TRBJ2-1|TRBV6-4|NA
ASSIAEGTYNEQF
>TRBJ2-7|TRBV5-4|TRBD2
ASSNLAGNYEQY
>TRBJ1-6|TRBV5-4|NA
ASSSEGSSYNSPLH
>TRBJ1-4|TRBV27|TRBD1
ASSLHGQGLAATNEKLF
>TRBJ1-5|TRBV18|NA
ASSTGPDQPQH
>TRBJ2-1|TRBV7-6|NA
ASSRSSNNEQF
>TRBJ2-7|TRBV28|NA
ASSQGASVVYEQY
>TRBJ1-1|TRBV2|TRBD1
ASSEAWDRVEAF
>TRBJ1-2|TRBV27|NA
ASSFRGRGNYGYT
>TRBJ2-3|TRBV10-3|TRBD1
AISASGGPGDTDTQY
>TRBJ1-2|TRBV28|NA
ASRQVGYGYT
>TRBJ1-3|TRBV11-2|NA
ASSFGRVDSGNTIY
>TRBJ1-1|TRBV11-2|NA
ASSRTGSGNTEAF
>TRBJ2-3|TRBV4-3|TRBD2
ASSPGTSGTDTQY
>TRBJ2-5|TRBV6-1|NA
ASRATGTRETQY
>TRBJ2-7|TRBV7-2|TRBD1
ASSWHRDRAYEQY
>TRBJ1-5|TRBV7-3|NA
ASSLSGNQPQH
>TRBJ2-1|TRBV11-3|NA
ASSSHGGLFNEQF
>TRBJ2-3|TRBV6-5|NA
ASSYSGRVGTDTQY
>TRBJ2-1|TRBV2|TRBD2
ASSLLAGVGNEQF
>TRBJ2-2|TRBV10-3|TRBD2
AISERVAGGPGTGELF
>TRBJ2-7|TRBV6-6|NA
ASRYRTVGTSYEQY
>TRBJ1-5|TRBV6-1|NA
ASSGAENQPQH
>TRBJ2-3|TRBV4-1|NA
ASSQGAGTDTQY
>TRBJ2-2|TRBV27|TRBD2
ASSFEGGPGGELF
>TRBJ2-2|TRBV6-5|NA
ASSYSEANTGELF
>TRBJ2-7|TRBV11-2|NA
ASSLGPWQGGHEQY
>TRBJ1-1|TRBV2|NA
ASSERGPSGNTEAF
>TRBJ1-2|TRBV14|NA
ASSPKGVWFSYGYT
>TRBJ2-7|TRBV6-5|NA
ASSYCEQY
>TRBJ2-7|TRBV18|TRBD2
ASSSRRESIGHEQY